This is a list of T cell receptor beta chains from one sample in a study of cytomegalovirus exposure and HLA in healthy donors. The repertoire was sequenced with immunoSEQ multiplex PCR; TCRdb's copy has only in-frame clones and lacks some. The table lists 110,000 to 150,000 clones, more than 9.5% of them singletons, with under 2% in the top ten. The specimen was PBMCs. The receptor source for this set is a man in his fifties in good health and CMV-seronegative. CDR3s include the opening cysteine and the closing phenylalanine or tryptophan. The D gene is left open where the match is weak. The size field is filled for only some rows; it gives once, few, many or a size class.

>14|TRBV28|TRBJ1-1|NA|NA
TGTGCCAGCAGTTTACGTGGGGGCAACACTGAAGCTTTCTTT
CASSLRGGNTEAFF
>15|TRBV11-2|TRBJ1-1|NA|TRBD1
TGTGCCAGTTCAGAGGGACAGGGATTCGGCACTGAAGCTTTCTTT
CASSEGQGFGTEAFF
>16|TRBV6-1|TRBJ2-5|few|TRBD2
TGTGCCAGCAGTGAAGCGCTAGCGGGGGGCTCGGAGACCCAGTACTTC
CASSEALAGGSETQYF
>14|TRBV19|TRBJ1-1|NA|NA
TGTGCCAGTAGTATAAGCCAGGGGAACACTGAAGCTTTCTTT
CASSISQGNTEAFF
>14|TRBV2|TRBJ1-2|few|NA
TGTGCCAGCAGTGAAGGAACCGGGAACTATGGCTACACCTTC
CASSEGTGNYGYTF
>15|TRBV5-1|TRBJ2-1|NA|TRBD2
TGCGCCAGCAGCTCCGGGCTAGCGGGATACAATGAGCAGTTCTTC
CASSSGLAGYNEQFF
>13|TRBV18|TRBJ1-2|few|NA
TGTGCCAGCTCACCGGGGGGGCAGTACGGCTACACCTTC
CASSPGGQYGYTF
>15|TRBV11-2|TRBJ1-3|NA|NA
TGTGCCAGCAGCTCCACAGGGTCCATTGGAAACACCATATATTTT
CASSSTGSIGNTIYF
>15|TRBV6-5|TRBJ1-1|NA|NA
TGTGCCAGCAGTTACTCGATCAGGTCGAACACTGAAGCTTTCTTT
CASSYSIRSNTEAFF
>14|TRBV6-1|TRBJ1-2|NA|TRBD1
TGTGCCAGCAGAGCCGGGACAGAGAACTATGGCTACACCTTC
CASRAGTENYGYTF
>14|TRBV5-1|TRBJ1-2|few|TRBD1
TGCGCCAGCAGCCCGGGACAGATTTACTATGGCTACACCTTC
CASSPGQIYYGYTF
>16|TRBV7-8|TRBJ1-2|NA|NA
TGTGCCAGCAGCTTAGAGTCGGTAGCAGCCGCGTATGGCTACACCTTC
CASSLESVAAAYGYTF
>16|TRBV19|TRBJ1-5|NA|NA
TGTGCCAGTAGTATAGGGGGTGGAGGGCTCCCCCTTCCCCAGCATTTT
CASSIGGGGLPLPQHF
>13|TRBV7-7|TRBJ2-1|few|TRBD2
TGTGCTAGCAGCCGGGACTACCACAATGAGCAGTTCTTC
CASSRDYHNEQFF
>15|TRBV6-1|TRBJ1-2|NA|TRBD1
TGTGCCAGCAGTGAATCTCCGGGACAGGGAGGATGGTACACCTTC
CASSESPGQGGWYTF
>19|TRBV4-1|TRBJ2-6|NA|NA
TGCGCCAGCAGCCAAGATCAAAGCACGATAAGCTCTGGGGCCAACGTCCTGACTTTC
CASSQDQSTISSGANVLTF
>15|TRBV5-1|TRBJ2-2|NA|TRBD2
TGCGCCAGCAGCTGGACTAGCGGGAGTAACGGGGAGCTGTTTTTT
CASSWTSGSNGELFF
>15|TRBV2|TRBJ2-2|few|TRBD1
TGTGCCAGCAGTCGACAGGGGGCGAACACCGGGGAGCTGTTTTTT
CASSRQGANTGELFF
>16|TRBV15|TRBJ2-5|NA|TRBD2
TGTGCCACCAGCACGACTAGCGGGAGGAGGGCGGAGACCCAGTACTTC
CATSTTSGRRAETQYF
>14|TRBV5-1|TRBJ2-7|NA|TRBD1
TGCGCCAGCAGCTTGGAGGGGGCGTCGGACGAGCAGTACTTC
CASSLEGASDEQYF
>13|TRBV27|TRBJ2-5|NA|TRBD1
TGTGCCAGCAAGGAAGGGGGCAGGGAGACCCAGTACTTC
CASKEGGRETQYF
>16|TRBV19|TRBJ2-5|NA|TRBD2
TGTGCCAGTAGTTCCCCCGGGACGGGGGGAGGAGAGACCCAGTACTTC
CASSSPGTGGGETQYF
>14|TRBV19|TRBJ2-7|NA|TRBD2
TGTGCCAGTAGTATGGGACTAGCGGAGTACGAGCAGTACTTC
CASSMGLAEYEQYF
>15|TRBV25-1|TRBJ2-5|NA|NA
TGTGCCAGCAGTCTTGGGGGCAGTCGCCAAGAGACCCAGTACTTC
CASSLGGSRQETQYF
>17|TRBV4-2|TRBJ2-5|NA|TRBD2
TGTGCCAGCAGCCCAGGGACTAGCGGGGGGGCCCGGGAGACCCAGTACTTC
CASSPGTSGGARETQYF
>14|TRBV18|TRBJ1-4|few|TRBD1
TGTGCCAGCTCACGCGGACAGGATAATGAAAAACTGTTTTTT
CASSRGQDNEKLFF
>15|TRBV15|TRBJ2-6|NA|NA
TGTGCCACCAGCACCCGAGGCTCAGGGGCCAACGTCCTGACTTTC
CATSTRGSGANVLTF
>19|TRBV19|TRBJ2-6|NA|TRBD1
TGTGCCAGTAGTCCCGCGTCCGGGACAGGGGACTTTCGGGCCAACGTCCTGACTTTC
CASSPASGTGDFRANVLTF
>16|TRBV15|TRBJ2-7|few|NA
TGTGCCACCAGCAGAGTAGGCGGCGAAAGAAACTACGAGCAGTACTTC
CATSRVGGERNYEQYF
>12|TRBV30|TRBJ2-7|NA|NA
TGTGCCTGGAAAGCATCAGGCTACGAGCAGTACTTC
CAWKASGYEQYF
>14|TRBV6-5|TRBJ2-5|few|NA
TGTGCCAGCAGTTACGGGGGGAGGCAAGAGACCCAGTACTTC
CASSYGGRQETQYF
>16|TRBV7-9|TRBJ2-7|few|TRBD1
TGTGCCAGCAGCTCCACAGGGGGCCAAAGCTCCTACGAGCAGTACTTC
CASSSTGGQSSYEQYF
>11|TRBV10-1|TRBJ2-7|NA|NA
TGCGCCAGCAGTGACTATGGCGAGCAGTACTTC
CASSDYGEQYF
>15|TRBV5-6|TRBJ2-7|NA|TRBD2
TGTGCCAGCAGCTGGTGGACTAGCGGTGTCTACGAGCAGTACTTC
CASSWWTSGVYEQYF
>15|TRBV7-2|TRBJ2-7|few|NA
TGTGCCAGCAGGGGGGCGGGCCCCCATCTCTACGAGCAGTACTTC
CASRGAGPHLYEQYF
>15|TRBV5-6|TRBJ1-1|few|NA
TGTGCCAGCAGCCCGAACCCCTCTATGAACACTGAAGCTTTCTTT
CASSPNPSMNTEAFF
>15|TRBV9|TRBJ2-1|NA|TRBD2
TGTGCCAGCAGCGTAGGACGGGGGGGTTGGAATGAGCAGTTCTTC
CASSVGRGGWNEQFF
>13|TRBV7-8|TRBJ2-7|few|TRBD1
TGTGCCAGCAGCACGGACAGGGGGCACGAGCAGTACTTC
CASSTDRGHEQYF
>15|TRBV15|TRBJ2-1|NA|NA
TGTGCCACCAGCAGAGTCGGGGGCTCCTACAATGAGCAGTTCTTC
CATSRVGGSYNEQFF
>10|TRBV6-4|TRBJ2-7|NA|NA
TGTGCCCCTGAGGCCTACGAGCAGTACTTC
CAPEAYEQYF
>15|TRBV7-3|TRBJ2-7|few|TRBD1
TGTGCCAGCAGCGTGTCGGGACAGCCAAACTACGAGCAGTACTTC
CASSVSGQPNYEQYF
>16|TRBV7-9|TRBJ2-5|NA|TRBD1
TGTGCCAGCAGCTGGGGGGACAGGGGGCTCCAAGAGACCCAGTACTTC
CASSWGDRGLQETQYF
>19|TRBV5-1|TRBJ1-1|few|NA
TGCGCCAGCAGCTTGGAGGGGACAACAGGGATGGGGATGAACACCGAAGCTTTCTTT
CASSLEGTTGMGMNTEAFF
>13|TRBV19|TRBJ1-1|few|NA
TGTGCCAGTAGTATTACAGGGATCACTGAAGCTTTCTTT
CASSITGITEAFF
>14|TRBV7-6|TRBJ2-1|few|NA
TGTGCCAGCAGCCCTAATACTCCTCCGGGGGAGCAGTTCTTC
CASSPNTPPGEQFF
>15|TRBV7-2|TRBJ1-1|NA|NA
TGTGCCAGCAACGCCGGGGAGGGCATGAACACTGAAGCTTTCTTT
CASNAGEGMNTEAFF
>15|TRBV11-2|TRBJ1-3|NA|NA
TGTGCCAGCAGCTTAGCGGGGGTTCGGGGAAACACCATATATTTT
CASSLAGVRGNTIYF
>14|TRBV5-1|TRBJ2-3|few|TRBD2
TGCGCCAGCAGCCTTACTAGCGGTACAGATACGCAGTATTTT
CASSLTSGTDTQYF
>13|TRBV28|TRBJ1-5|NA|NA
TGTGCCAGCAGTCTCGTTCGTAATCAGCCCCAGCATTTT
CASSLVRNQPQHF
>13|TRBV5-6|TRBJ1-2|few|NA
TGTGCCAGCAGCTCAAAAGCGTCCGAGGGCTACACCTTC
CASSSKASEGYTF
>11|TRBV7-9|TRBJ2-7|NA|NA
TGTGCCAGCAGCTCCCAGCGCGAGCAGTACTTC
CASSSQREQYF
>12|TRBV7-9|TRBJ1-2|few|NA
TGTGCCAGCAGGGGGGCCCTGGAGGGCTACACCTTC
CASRGALEGYTF
>15|TRBV30|TRBJ2-5|NA|TRBD2
TGTGCCTGGGGGATAGGGCGGGAGGAACAAGAGACCCAGTACTTC
CAWGIGREEQETQYF
>15|TRBV19|TRBJ1-5|few|TRBD1
TGTGCCAGTACCCCCCGGGACAGTATCAATCAGCCCCAGCATTTT
CASTPRDSINQPQHF
>14|TRBV9|TRBJ1-2|NA|TRBD1
TGTGCCAGCAGCTCCCGTGACAGGGGATATGGCTACACCTTC
CASSSRDRGYGYTF
>13|TRBV29-1|TRBJ1-1|NA|NA
TGCAGCGTGGCCCGGGAACCCAACACTGAAGCTTTCTTT
CSVAREPNTEAFF
>15|TRBV6-5|TRBJ1-2|few|TRBD1
TGTGCCAGCAGAGCAAACCAGGGGGCTCATTATGGCTACACCTTC
CASRANQGAHYGYTF
>15|TRBV5-1|TRBJ2-1|many|TRBD1
TGCGCCAGCAGCTTGGTGGGACAGCCTGGGAATGAGCAGTTCTTC
CASSLVGQPGNEQFF
>15|TRBV28|TRBJ1-1|few|TRBD1
TGTGCCAGCAGTCCACCAAGTCGGACAGGGGGCGAAGCTTTCTTT
CASSPPSRTGGEAFF
>16|TRBV19|TRBJ1-4|few|TRBD1
TGTGCCAGTAGTGAAGGGGGCCCTGCAACTAATGAAAAACTGTTTTTT
CASSEGGPATNEKLFF